This is a list of T cell receptor beta chains from one sample in a study of T-cell reconstitution after alpha-beta-depleted transplantation in children. TCRdb redid the calling of the PCR reads with MiXCR, one entry per CDR3 protein. Among hundreds of thousands of distinct CDR3 sequences listed, 16% were seen once. The source was PBMCs from the stem cell graft donor, collected from the stem cell graft. The receptors come from a human donor who donated a stem cell graft to a child with acute myeloid leukemia. Each CDR3 is given without its conserved first and last residue. Each record gives: J gene, V gene, CDR3 protein.

j_gene: TRBJ2-5
v_gene: TRBV5-6
CDR3aa: ASSFGLAGGDQETQY

j_gene: TRBJ1-1
v_gene: TRBV18
CDR3aa: ASSPPGWSEAF

j_gene: TRBJ1-3
v_gene: TRBV20-1
CDR3aa: SASRSSSGNTIY

j_gene: TRBJ1-4
v_gene: TRBV7-2
CDR3aa: ASSLTGAGSTNEKLF

j_gene: TRBJ2-1
v_gene: TRBV4-1
CDR3aa: ASSQRDGRDYLTGRVNEQF

j_gene: TRBJ2-5
v_gene: TRBV20-1
CDR3aa: SARDARGFETQY

j_gene: TRBJ1-1
v_gene: TRBV12-3/TRBV12-4
CDR3aa: ASSPQRGRNTEAF

j_gene: TRBJ1-3
v_gene: TRBV12-3/TRBV12-4
CDR3aa: ASSLFRRQNTIY

j_gene: TRBJ2-7
v_gene: TRBV5-6
CDR3aa: ASSFRGNAYEQY

j_gene: TRBJ2-2
v_gene: TRBV20-1
CDR3aa: SAARAGRTGELF

j_gene: TRBJ2-1
v_gene: TRBV11-2
CDR3aa: ASSPTGDDEQF

j_gene: TRBJ1-5
v_gene: TRBV6-1
CDR3aa: ASSPDRGYNQPQH

j_gene: TRBJ1-2
v_gene: TRBV20-1
CDR3aa: SAKETGANYGYT

j_gene: TRBJ1-1
v_gene: TRBV21-1
CDR3aa: ASSKARGWATEAF

j_gene: TRBJ2-3
v_gene: TRBV20-1
CDR3aa: SARDPATLDTQY

j_gene: TRBJ1-2
v_gene: TRBV6-5
CDR3aa: ASSYYDKANYGYT

j_gene: TRBJ2-7
v_gene: TRBV10-3
CDR3aa: AISDRLGPRGEQY

j_gene: TRBJ1-1
v_gene: TRBV5-5
CDR3aa: ASSPNLGEAF

j_gene: TRBJ2-5
v_gene: TRBV20-1
CDR3aa: SARRARTGVQTQY

j_gene: TRBJ1-1
v_gene: TRBV5-1
CDR3aa: ANTTGDGEAF

j_gene: TRBJ1-6
v_gene: TRBV5-1
CDR3aa: ASSLWDRENSPLH

j_gene: TRBJ2-1
v_gene: TRBV6-5
CDR3aa: ASSYGPNNEQF

j_gene: TRBJ2-1
v_gene: TRBV5-5
CDR3aa: ASSLASAGEQF

j_gene: TRBJ2-3
v_gene: TRBV20-1
CDR3aa: SARVTSLSGDTQY

j_gene: TRBJ2-5
v_gene: TRBV5-1
CDR3aa: ASSVNTEETQY

j_gene: TRBJ1-1
v_gene: TRBV20-1
CDR3aa: SARPRANTEAF

j_gene: TRBJ1-2
v_gene: TRBV5-1
CDR3aa: ASSLDASYGYT

j_gene: TRBJ2-1
v_gene: TRBV7-7
CDR3aa: ASSLKTGTYNEQF

j_gene: TRBJ1-1
v_gene: TRBV10-3
CDR3aa: AIRDRGRGNTEAF

j_gene: TRBJ1-5
v_gene: TRBV20-1
CDR3aa: SARDPLQGRGGNQPQH

j_gene: TRBJ1-5
v_gene: TRBV20-1
CDR3aa: SARGGTSNQPQH

j_gene: TRBJ1-2
v_gene: TRBV20-1
CDR3aa: SARGQTDYGYT

j_gene: TRBJ2-3
v_gene: TRBV5-5
CDR3aa: ASSLGAGGADTQY

j_gene: TRBJ2-3
v_gene: TRBV4-3
CDR3aa: ASSQDPGGNPWSTDTQY

j_gene: TRBJ1-1
v_gene: TRBV29-1
CDR3aa: SVEAGTTEAF

j_gene: TRBJ1-5
v_gene: TRBV27
CDR3aa: ASRAGAHQPQH

j_gene: TRBJ1-4
v_gene: TRBV7-2
CDR3aa: ASSLHPQGAGEKLF

j_gene: TRBJ1-5
v_gene: TRBV20-1
CDR3aa: SARLPLDRGQPQH

j_gene: TRBJ2-7
v_gene: TRBV5-5
CDR3aa: ASSLAPGQGVGEQY

j_gene: TRBJ2-1
v_gene: TRBV6-1
CDR3aa: ASREREILPYNEQF

j_gene: TRBJ1-5
v_gene: TRBV28
CDR3aa: ASSTGSNQPQH

j_gene: TRBJ2-2
v_gene: TRBV20-1
CDR3aa: SARDGRNTGELF

j_gene: TRBJ2-5
v_gene: TRBV20-1
CDR3aa: SAISGTNQETQY

j_gene: TRBJ1-2
v_gene: TRBV7-2
CDR3aa: ASTPLGQVPIYGYT

j_gene: TRBJ1-2
v_gene: TRBV5-1
CDR3aa: ASSLAGTGVYGYT